Each of the 32 T cell receptor beta chains below was sequenced from the same sample in a study of blood T cell repertoires in COVID-19. Method: immunoSEQ multiplex PCR; TCRdb's copy keeps in-frame clones and lacks some. Of about 320,000 clones in the sample, 90% are singletons; the top ten hold 2.6%. Sequenced input: PBMCs or T cells enriched from blood (not recorded which). All receptors come from a man between 60 and 70 years old who had recovered from COVID-19.

The V and J genes are TRBV5-1 and TRBJ2-1, with 10 bases lining up with TRBD2. CDR3 length: 15 residues. Germline lookup yields CDR1 SGHRS and CDR2 YFSETQ. J lost 8 bases, V lost 1 base, and 6 bases had no gene match. CDR3 nucleotide sequence: TGCGCCAGCAGCTTGACTAGCGGGGCTTGGCATGAGCAGTTCTTC. It specifies CASSLTSGAWHEQFF.

This chain uses TRBV2 with TRBJ2-2, with D maybe TRBD1 (5 bases). V was clipped by 4 bases and J by 8 bases, with 8 bases between them. Germline loops: CDR1 SNHLY, CDR2 FYNNEI. The CDR3 runs to 12 residues. In DNA, the CDR3 is TGTGCCAGCAGTGTTGGGGCGGGGGAGCTGTTTTTT. Translated, it gives CASSVGAGELFF. Together with reference TRBV2 and TRBJ2-2, the CDR3 gives the full variable domain: EPEVTQTPSHQVTQMGQEVILRCVPISNHLYFYWYRQILGQKVEFLVSFYNNEISEKSEIFDDQFSVERPDGSNFTLKIRSTKLEDSAMYFCASSVGAGELFFGEGSRLTVL.

In the case of this clone: An end of the junction does not agree with germline; a read error may underlie this. This chain links TRBV7-7 with TRBJ2-3; maybe TRBD2 (6 bases). The germline V gene encodes CDR1 SSHAT and CDR2 FNYEAQ (reference sequence). CDR3 size: 14 residues. For the CDR3, the DNA is TGTGCTAGCAGCCGGGGACTTTTCACAGATACGCAGTATTTT. This codes for CASSRGLFTDTQYF.

The CDR3 here is CASSFRGHNQPQHF. Here the CDR3 DNA reads TGTGCCAGCAGCTTCAGGGGACATAATCAGCCCCAGCATTTT. The chain uses TRBV13 and TRBJ1-5; weak D call: TRBD1 (6 bases). CDR1 PRHDT and CDR2 FYEKMQ come from the germline V gene (reference sequence). CDR3 length equals 14 residues. With 3 bases removed from V and 4 bases from J, the gap between germline ends came to 10 bases.

The chain uses TRBV7-4 and TRBJ1-1, with TRBD1 matching 8 bases. The CDR3 totals 15 residues. V was clipped by 5 bases and J by 4 bases; unmatched bases: 9. Germline CDR1 is SGHVT and CDR2 is SQSDAQ. CDR3 residues: CASSITTGDTTEAFF. As DNA, the CDR3 is TGTGCCAGCAGCATTACGACAGGGGATACCACTGAAGCTTTCTTT.

The rearrangement uses TRBV9 and TRBJ1-3; possible D gene TRBD1, 6 bases. V was trimmed by 3 bases and J by 4 bases, leaving 11 bases between them. The CDR3 contains 14 residues. Germline-derived CDR1 and CDR2 are SGDLS and YYNGEE. The CDR3 spells CASSEQGWGNTIYF. CDR3 bases: TGTGCCAGCAGCGAACAGGGTTGGGGAAACACCATATATTTT.

This chain joins TRBV30 and TRBJ1-2; D remains ambiguous. CDR3 length: 12 residues. The germline CDR1 and CDR2 sequences are GTSNPN and SVGIG (reference sequence). Trimming removed 3 bases at V and 2 bases at J, with 7 bases between. The CDR3: CAWRAANYGYTF. DNA for the CDR3: TGTGCCTGGAGGGCAGCGAACTATGGCTACACCTTC.

CDR3 nucleotides: TGTGCCAGCAGCTTAAGCAGCGATCAGCCCCAGCATTTT. This codes for CASSLSSDQPQHF. The J gene is TRBJ1-5, the V gene TRBV7-2, with D hard to call. Trimming stripped 2 bases from V and 5 bases from J, with 7 bases between. This CDR3 comprises 13 residues. Germline loops: CDR1 SGHTA, CDR2 FQGNSA.

With regard to this clone: Distinct nucleotide sequences in the sample also encode this CDR3. V usage is TRBV2 and J usage is TRBJ1-1; 8 bases line up with TRBD1. The CDR3 loop spans 13 amino acids. The germline V gene has CDR1 SNHLY and CDR2 FYNNEI. V was clipped by 6 bases and J by 1 base; unmatched bases: 1. CDR3 bases: TGTGCCAGCAGCGGACAGGGGAACACTGAAGCTTTCTTT. Its translation: CASSGQGNTEAFF.

The genes are TRBV19 and TRBJ1-2; D not resolved. The CDR3 totals 11 residues. V was shortened by 6 bases and J by 5 bases, with 7 bases between the two germline ends. CDR1 LNHDA and CDR2 SQIVND come from the germline V gene (reference sequence). The CDR3 DNA sequence: TGTGCCAGTAGGTCCGTATATGGCTACACCTTC. Its translation is CASRSVYGYTF. Complete variable domain (other parts from reference TRBV19 and TRBJ1-2): DGGITQSPKYLFRKEGQNVTLSCEQNLNHDAMYWYRQDPGQGLRLIYYSQIVNDFQKGDIAEGYSVSREKKESFPLTVTSAQKNPTAFYLCASRSVYGYTFGSGTRLTVV.

For this clone: The identical CDR3 is also encoded by other nucleotide sequences in the sample. V usage is TRBV19 and J usage is TRBJ1-3; D is uncertain. CDR1 LNHDA and CDR2 SQIVND come from the germline V gene (reference sequence). The length of the CDR3 is 13 residues. The ends were cut back, 5 bases at V and 0 bases at J, with 5 bases in the middle. CDR3 amino acids: CASSGSSGNTIYF. The DNA of the CDR3 is TGTGCCAGTAGTGGGAGCTCTGGAAACACCATATATTTT.

The rearrangement uses TRBV11-2 and TRBJ2-1; maybe TRBD1 (6 bases). This CDR3 is built from 12 residues. The germline V gene encodes CDR1 SGHAT and CDR2 FQNNGV. Trimming pared 5 bases from V and 8 bases from J, leaving 10 bases between. The CDR3 loop reads CASSKQGYEQFF. As DNA, the CDR3 is TGTGCCAGCAGCAAACAGGGCTATGAGCAGTTCTTC.

The chain employs TRBV9 and TRBJ2-1; 7 bases fit TRBD2. From germline, CDR1 is SGDLS and CDR2 YYNGEE. Trimming at V came to 2 bases and at J to 3 bases, leaving 5 bases not matched to a gene. CDR3 size: 15 residues. CDR3 nucleotides: TGTGCCAGCAGCGTTGTAGCGGGTAGCTACAATGAGCAGTTCTTC. Its protein is CASSVVAGSYNEQFF.

The rearrangement joins TRBV4-1 to TRBJ1-2; D perhaps matches TRBD1 (5 bases). CDR3 size: 16 residues. V dropped 1 base and J dropped 0 bases, with 12 bases sitting between them. Germline loops: CDR1 MGHRA, CDR2 YSYEKL. For the CDR3, the DNA is TGCGCCAGCAGCCAAGTTCCCGGAGGGGCTAACTATGGCTACACCTTC. As protein: CASSQVPGGANYGYTF.

This clone was counted only a few times. The chain is built from TRBV18 and TRBJ1-2, with D possibly being TRBD1 (5 bases). Per germline, CDR1 KGHSH and CDR2 LQKENI. Trimming stripped 2 bases from V and 3 bases from J, with 16 bases between. This CDR3 spans 16 amino acids. CDR3 in amino acids: CASSPAGPGLDYGYTF. CDR3 coding DNA: TGTGCCAGCTCACCAGCGGGGCCAGGGTTAGACTATGGCTACACCTTC. The variable domain in full, completed from reference TRBV18 and TRBJ1-2, reads NAGVMQNPRHLVRRRGQEARLRCSPMKGHSHVYWYRQLPEEGLKFMVYLQKENIIDESGMPKERFSAEFPKEGPSILRIQQVVRGDSAAYFCASSPAGPGLDYGYTFGSGTRLTVV.

The J gene is TRBJ1-4, the V gene TRBV5-6, with D perhaps matching TRBD1 (5 bases). The germline gives CDR1 SGHDT, CDR2 YYEEEE. V was pared by 4 bases and J by 6 bases, with 10 bases between. The length of the CDR3 is 13 residues. The CDR3 is CASSHRTHEKLFF. CDR3 DNA: TGTGCCAGCAGCCACAGGACGCATGAAAAACTGTTTTTT.

The rearrangement joins TRBV7-2 to TRBJ2-1; D may be TRBD2 (5 bases). Germline values: CDR1 SGHTA, CDR2 FQGNSA. The CDR3 contains 13 residues. The V end lost 3 bases, the J end lost 6 bases, and 9 bases lay between the germline ends. The CDR3 DNA sequence: TGTGCCAGCAGCTTGCTAGCAGGCAATGAGCAGTTCTTC. Its protein is CASSLLAGNEQFF.

This clone showed up just once. The gene calls are TRBV27 and TRBJ2-2; maybe TRBD1 (6 bases). Per germline, CDR1 MNHEY and CDR2 SMNVEV (reference sequence). CDR3 length equals 13 residues. V was clipped by 5 bases and J by 6 bases, with 10 bases between them. CDR3 in amino acids: CASSQTGPGELFF. The CDR3 bases are TGTGCCAGCAGTCAAACAGGGCCCGGGGAGCTGTTTTTT.

This clone was observed a single time. This chain links TRBV15 with TRBJ2-6; TRBD2 matches at 8 bases. V shed 1 base, J shed 0 bases, and the junction held 2 bases outside the gene matches. Germline V CDR1 and CDR2: LNHNV, YYDKDF (reference sequence). The CDR3 consists of 17 residues. The CDR3 protein is CATSRAGTSSGANVLTF. The CDR3 DNA is TGTGCCACCAGCAGAGCCGGGACTAGCTCTGGGGCCAACGTCCTGACTTTC.

V usage is TRBV24-1 and J usage is TRBJ2-2; D gene uncertain. Per the germline V gene, CDR1 is KGHDR and CDR2 is SFDVKD. The CDR3 totals 19 residues. V lost 5 bases, J lost 1 base, and 22 bases lay in between. The CDR3, as DNA: TGTGCCACCAGTGCCACAACAATAGACACCCATGGGAACACCGGGGAGCTGTTTTTT. Translated, it gives CATSATTIDTHGNTGELFF.

V is TRBV15 and J is TRBJ2-1, with D possibly being TRBD2 (6 bases). The germline V gene has CDR1 LNHNV and CDR2 YYDKDF (reference sequence). Trimming removed 5 bases at V and 7 bases at J, with 18 bases between. This CDR3 is 15 amino acids long. The CDR3 here is CATSLGTAGLNEQFF. The DNA for the CDR3 is TGTGCCACCAGCTTAGGGACTGCGGGTCTGAATGAGCAGTTCTTC.

This clone was detected a few times. The J gene is TRBJ2-5, the V gene TRBV5-6; D may be TRBD1 (5 bases). Trimming left V 4 bases short and J 1 base short, with 17 bases between. The CDR3 contains 16 residues. Germline V lookup: CDR1 SGHDT, CDR2 YYEEEE. The CDR3 sequence is CASSRMGAGLQETQYF. CDR3 bases: TGTGCCAGCAGCCGAATGGGTGCAGGGCTCCAAGAGACCCAGTACTTC.

The chain couples TRBV4-2 to TRBJ2-3, with 13 bases aligning to TRBD2. CDR3 size: 16 residues. V was clipped by 1 base and J by 6 bases; unmatched bases: 4. Germline V CDR1 and CDR2: LGHNA, YNFKEQ. CDR3 coding DNA: TGTGCCAGCAGCCAAGCGACTAGCGGGGGGCGGGATACGCAGTATTTT. This translates into CASSQATSGGRDTQYF.

The V and J genes are TRBV6-5 and TRBJ2-1; 10 positions match TRBD1. Germline assignment: CDR1 MNHEY and CDR2 SVGAGI. The CDR3 sequence is 15 residues long. The trim removed 0 bases at V and 10 bases at J, leaving 6 bases unmatched. The CDR3 nucleotides are TGTGCCAGCAGTTACTCTTTGGGACAGGGGTCCGAGCAGTTCTTC. Residues: CASSYSLGQGSEQFF.

The sample holds one count of this clone. The chain joins TRBV2 to TRBJ1-3; 7 nucleotides agree with TRBD1. CDR3 length equals 17 residues. The ends lost 4 bases at V and 4 bases at J; junction bases unmatched: 13. From germline, CDR1 is SNHLY and CDR2 FYNNEI. CDR3 sequence reads: CASSAGAGGLAGNTIYF. CDR3 nucleotides: TGTGCCAGCAGTGCAGGGGCAGGGGGACTAGCGGGAAACACCATATATTTT.

This chain joins TRBV15 and TRBJ2-7, with 7 positions matching TRBD2. CDR3 length equals 15 residues. From germline, CDR1 is LNHNV and CDR2 YYDKDF (reference sequence). V trimming: 2 bases; J trimming: 5 bases; junction bases outside the gene matches: 9. CDR3 sequence reads: CATSRIGGGHHEQYF. In nucleotides, the CDR3 is TGTGCCACCAGCAGAATTGGCGGGGGTCACCACGAGCAGTACTTC.

The chain employs TRBV18 and TRBJ2-7; no firm D call. The ends were cut back, 2 bases at V and 3 bases at J, with 11 bases in the middle. This CDR3 comprises 14 residues. Germline CDR1 and CDR2: KGHSH and LQKENI. The CDR3 DNA reads TGTGCCAGCTCACCAGATTGGCGGTACTACGAGCAGTACTTC. Translated: CASSPDWRYYEQYF.

The chain couples TRBV6-2 or TRBV6-3 to TRBJ2-3; weak D call: TRBD1 (6 bases). V lost 5 bases, J lost 10 bases, and 19 bases lay in between. Germline V CDR1 and CDR2: MNHEY, SVGEGT. The CDR3 contains 14 residues. The CDR3 sequence is CASSDNTGWLAQYF. CDR3 coding DNA: TGTGCCAGCAGTGATAATACAGGGTGGTTGGCGCAGTATTTT.

This chain links TRBV11-3 with TRBJ2-1, with 11 bases that match TRBD2. The CDR3 is 14 residues long. V dropped 5 bases and J dropped 5; count of bases not matched to a gene: 2. Germline CDR1 reads SGHNT; CDR2 reads YENEEA. CDR3 in DNA: TGTGCCAGCAGCCGACTAGCGGGAAACAATGAGCAGTTCTTC. It specifies CASSRLAGNNEQFF.

The gene calls are TRBV3-1 (or the pseudogene TRBV3-2) and TRBJ2-3; TRBD2 might be the D (6 bases). This CDR3 is 17 amino acids long. Trimming took 6 bases from V and 0 from J, leaving 19 bases between them. The V gene's germline CDR1 is LGHDT and CDR2 YNNKEL (reference sequence). The CDR3 loop reads CASRGLLGGGSTDTQYF. The DNA of the CDR3 is TGTGCCAGCAGGGGCCTCCTAGGCGGAGGGAGCACAGATACGCAGTATTTT.

This clone was counted a few times. The chain uses TRBV5-1 and TRBJ1-1; D is perhaps TRBD1 (6 bases). V lost 0 bases and J lost 4, with 13 bases in between. CDR3 length: 15 amino acids. The germline CDR1 and CDR2 sequences are SGHRS and YFSETQ. Here the CDR3 DNA reads TGCGCCAGCAGCTTGGGGGCGGGGGCGCGCACTGAAGCTTTCTTT. It translates to CASSLGAGARTEAFF.

The V and J genes are TRBV7-2 and TRBJ2-7, with a tentative D call TRBD1 (6 bases). Trimming shortened V by 1 base and J by 4 bases, and 14 bases separated the two germline ends. Germline CDR1 SGHTA, CDR2 FQGNSA. There are 15 residues in the CDR3. CDR3: CASSLVPGTSYEQYF. The CDR3 region has the DNA TGTGCCAGCAGCTTAGTGCCCGGGACATCTTACGAGCAGTACTTC.